Below are 24 T cell receptor beta chains sequenced from a single sample in a study of cytomegalovirus exposure and HLA in healthy donors. The assay was immunoSEQ multiplex PCR, and TCRdb's table has in-frame clones only and misses some. The sample lists about 260,000 clones, 90% occurring once. Specimen: PBMCs. These receptors were collected from a woman in her thirties in good health and CMV-seronegative.

The chain recombines TRBV9 with TRBJ2-2; no clear D. The CDR3 runs to 15 residues. Trimming removed 0 bases at V and 4 bases at J, with 10 bases between. Germline CDR1 reads SGDLS; CDR2 reads YYNGEE. CDR3 nucleotides: TGTGCCAGCAGCGTAGGGAGTGGGTCCACCGGGGAGCTGTTTTTT. Protein sequence: CASSVGSGSTGELFF.

This chain uses TRBV7-2 with TRBJ2-2, with 8 bases aligning to TRBD1. V lost 5 bases and J lost 6; bases outside the gene matches: 5. The CDR3 has 14 residues. CDR1 SGHTA and CDR2 FQGNSA come from the germline V gene. The DNA for the CDR3 is TGTGCCAGCAGCCGACAGGGGATCGCCGGGGAGCTGTTTTTT. Protein product: CASSRQGIAGELFF. The complete variable domain, with remaining parts taken from reference TRBV7-2 and TRBJ2-2, reads GAGVSQSPSNKVTEKGKDVELRCDPISGHTALYWYRQSLGQGLEFLIYFQGNSAPDKSGLPSDRFSAERTGGSVSTLTIQRTQQEDSAVYLCASSRQGIAGELFFGEGSRLTVL.

The gene calls are TRBV27 and TRBJ1-2, with D perhaps TRBD1 (5 bases). The CDR3 runs to 13 residues. The V gene's germline CDR1 is MNHEY and CDR2 SMNVEV (reference sequence). V lost 8 bases and J 3 bases, leaving 13 bases between the germline ends. CDR3 in amino acids: CASSPGGDYGYTF. The CDR3, as DNA: TGTGCCAGCTCACCGGGGGGGGACTATGGCTACACCTTC.

V usage is TRBV6-5 and J usage is TRBJ2-2; no firm D call. The V end lost 2 bases, the J end lost 6 bases, and 7 bases lay between the germline ends. This CDR3 contains 13 residues. Per germline, CDR1 MNHEY and CDR2 SVGAGI. CDR3 amino acids: CASSYAWAGELFF. The CDR3 DNA sequence: TGTGCCAGCAGTTACGCGTGGGCCGGGGAGCTGTTTTTT.

This chain connects TRBV25-1 to TRBJ2-2; unclear D gene. Germline CDR1 reads MGHDK; CDR2 reads SYGVNS. This CDR3 is 13 amino acids long. The V end lost 2 bases, the J end lost 8 bases, and 9 bases lay between the germline ends. The CDR3 sequence is CASSEIGVGELFF. The CDR3 DNA sequence: TGTGCCAGCAGTGAAATTGGGGTTGGGGAGCTGTTTTTT. Drawing the rest from reference TRBV25-1 and TRBJ2-2, the complete variable domain is EADIYQTPRYLVIGTGKKITLECSQTMGHDKMYWYQQDPGMELHLIHYSYGVNSTEKGDLSSESTVSRIRTEHFPLTLESARPSHTSQYLCASSEIGVGELFFGEGSRLTVL.

The genes are TRBV27 and TRBJ2-5, with TRBD2 identical over 8 bases. Germline loops: CDR1 MNHEY, CDR2 SMNVEV (reference sequence). The ends lost 6 bases at V and 3 bases at J; junction bases unmatched: 6. CDR3 length: 14 residues. The CDR3 reads CASRTSGGEETQYF. CDR3 sequence (DNA): TGTGCCAGCAGGACCAGCGGGGGTGAAGAGACCCAGTACTTC.

This chain links TRBV28 with TRBJ2-7; 7 bases map to TRBD1. The germline V gene has CDR1 MDHEN and CDR2 SYDVKM. V lost 3 bases, J lost 5 bases, and 10 bases stayed unmatched. This CDR3 contains 15 residues. The CDR3 nucleotides read TGTGCCAGCAGTTTTGGGACAGTCCAATATGACGAGCAGTACTTC. Translated: CASSFGTVQYDEQYF.

The chain joins TRBV2 to TRBJ1-5, with D unclear. The V gene's germline CDR1 is SNHLY and CDR2 FYNNEI. V gave up 7 bases and J gave up 8 bases, with 12 bases separating them. CDR3 size: 12 residues. The CDR3 coding sequence is TGTGCCAGCACGGGCGGTCGGGAGCCCCAGCATTTT. Translation: CASTGGREPQHF.

This sequence joins TRBV28 and TRBJ2-1; weak D call: TRBD2 (6 bases). The CDR3 has 13 residues. CDR1 and CDR2 from the germline V gene are MDHEN and SYDVKM. Trimming removed 4 bases at V and 8 bases at J, with 12 bases between. CDR3 nucleotides: TGTGCCAGCAGTTCCACTAGCAAGGATGAGCAGTTCTTC. It encodes CASSSTSKDEQFF.

The chain is built from TRBV4-2 and TRBJ1-2, with 11 positions matching TRBD1. CDR1 LGHNA and CDR2 YNFKEQ come from the germline V gene. The ends lost 4 bases at V and 2 bases at J; junction bases unmatched: 15. CDR3 length equals 19 residues. This CDR3 is CASSRGKPGQGVPNYGYTF. CDR3 coding DNA: TGTGCCAGCAGCCGCGGAAAACCGGGACAGGGGGTACCGAACTATGGCTACACCTTC.

The chain links TRBV5-1 to TRBJ2-1; 11 bases match TRBD2. Germline-derived CDR1 and CDR2 are SGHRS and YFSETQ. The V gene end was trimmed by 4 bases and the J gene end by 5 bases; junction bases not matched to a gene: 8. This CDR3 has 16 amino acids. The CDR3 DNA follows: TGCGCCAGCAGCGCCGGACTAGCGGGCCCCCACAATGAGCAGTTCTTC. Its protein product is CASSAGLAGPHNEQFF.

This clone was detected only once. The chain uses TRBV27 and TRBJ2-7; 7 bases fit TRBD2. Germline V gene data show CDR1 as MNHEY and CDR2 as SMNVEV (reference sequence). The V and J ends lost 5 bases and 5 bases, in that order; junction bases with no gene match: 6. The CDR3 is 13 residues long. In DNA form, the CDR3 reads TGTGCCAGCAGTAGCGGGATACTGGACGAGCAGTACTTC. This gives the protein CASSSGILDEQYF.

The chain combines TRBV7-3 with TRBJ1-2, with a tentative D call TRBD1 (5 bases). Germline V gene lookup returns CDR1 SGHTA and CDR2 FQGTGA. The V end was cut by 2 bases, the J end by 4 bases, with 11 bases between. The CDR3 is 14 amino acids. The DNA of the CDR3 is TGTGCCAGCAGCTTAGAGGGGTATAGCTATGGCTACACCTTC. The encoded protein is CASSLEGYSYGYTF. The complete variable domain, with remaining parts taken from reference TRBV7-3 and TRBJ1-2, reads GAGVSQTPSNKVTEKGKYVELRCDPISGHTALYWYRQSLGQGPEFLIYFQGTGAADDSGLPNDRFFAVRPEGSVSTLKIQRTERGDSAVYLCASSLEGYSYGYTFGSGTRLTVV.

V is TRBV6-6 and J is TRBJ2-5, with TRBD1 as a possible D gene (5 bases). Per germline, CDR1 MNHNY and CDR2 SVGAGI (reference sequence). The CDR3 is made up of 16 amino acids. Trimming left V 6 bases short and J 4 bases short, with 21 bases between. CDR3 protein: CASRPQDTPLGETQYF. The DNA of the CDR3 is TGTGCCAGCAGACCCCAGGACACCCCACTGGGAGAGACCCAGTACTTC.

The chain is built from TRBV4-3 and TRBJ1-4; a possible D gene is TRBD1 (5 bases). The CDR3 runs 17 residues. V was shortened by 4 bases and J by 7 bases, with 22 bases between the two germline ends. Germline lookup yields CDR1 LGHNA and CDR2 YSLEER. The CDR3 spells CASSPSYEGPSGEKLFF. DNA of the CDR3: TGCGCCAGCAGCCCAAGTTATGAGGGGCCTTCAGGTGAAAAACTGTTTTTT.

This sequence joins TRBV19 and TRBJ2-4; 7 positions match TRBD1. V gave up 3 bases and J gave up 3 bases; unmatched junction bases: 5. The length of the CDR3 is 15 residues. In germline, CDR1 is LNHDA, CDR2 SQIVND (reference sequence). In DNA form, the CDR3 reads TGTGCCAGTAGTATTTGGACAGGTAACAAAAACATTCAGTACTTC. Amino acid sequence: CASSIWTGNKNIQYF. The variable domain in full, completed from reference TRBV19 and TRBJ2-4, reads DGGITQSPKYLFRKEGQNVTLSCEQNLNHDAMYWYRQDPGQGLRLIYYSQIVNDFQKGDIAEGYSVSREKKESFPLTVTSAQKNPTAFYLCASSIWTGNKNIQYFGAGTRLSVL.

The genes are TRBV11-1 and TRBJ2-5; TRBD2 is a possible D gene (6 bases). The V gene's germline CDR1 is SGHAT and CDR2 FQDESV (reference sequence). The CDR3 spans 14 residues. Trimming took off 5 bases at V and 5 bases at J, with 15 bases between the two ends. The CDR3 nucleotides are TGTGCCAGCAGCCGACCGGGTAGCGGTGAGACCCAGTACTTC. It specifies CASSRPGSGETQYF.

This chain joins TRBV19 and TRBJ2-6; 11 nucleotides match TRBD1. Germline-derived CDR1 and CDR2 are LNHDA and SQIVND (reference sequence). Losses at the gene ends were 1 base for V and 2 bases for J; bases not matched to a gene: 7. The CDR3 runs to 19 residues. Here the CDR3 DNA reads TGTGCCAGTAGTATAGGGGCGGGACAGGGGGTCCCTGGGGCCAACGTCCTGACTTTC. Amino acid sequence: CASSIGAGQGVPGANVLTF.

This rearrangement joins TRBV5-1 to TRBJ2-7, with 9 positions matching TRBD2. The CDR3 is made up of 14 amino acids. The V segment lost 4 bases and the J segment 1 base; nucleotides outside the gene matches: 3. The germline gives CDR1 SGHRS, CDR2 YFSETQ. CDR3 amino acids: CASSPGLASYEQYF. The DNA of the CDR3 is TGCGCCAGCAGCCCGGGACTAGCATCCTACGAGCAGTACTTC.

J is TRBJ2-1 and V is TRBV15; TRBD2 matches at 7 bases. CDR1 is LNHNV, CDR2 YYDKDF, per germline (reference sequence). The trim removed 7 bases at V and 0 bases at J, leaving 6 bases unmatched. The CDR3 has 15 residues. The CDR3, as DNA: TGTGCCACCACAGCTAGCGGACCCTCCTACAATGAGCAGTTCTTC. Amino acid sequence: CATTASGPSYNEQFF.

The chain joins TRBV11-2 to TRBJ2-7; no firm D call. CDR1 is SGHAT, CDR2 FQNNGV, per germline. The CDR3 sequence is 13 residues long. Trimming removed 4 bases from V and 4 bases from J, with 11 bases in between. For the CDR3, the DNA is TGTGCCAGCAGCTCCAATATCTTATACGAGCAGTACTTC. Translating gives CASSSNILYEQYF.

This chain's CDR3 is CASSVLADNTGELFF. The CDR3 DNA reads as TGTGCCAGCAGTGTCCTAGCGGATAACACCGGGGAGCTGTTTTTT. The chain is built from TRBV6-1 and TRBJ2-2, with TRBD2 matching over 7 bases. The trim removed 4 bases at V and 2 bases at J, leaving 4 bases unmatched. This CDR3 region has 15 residues. Germline-derived CDR1 and CDR2 are MNHNS and SASEGT.

The chain combines TRBV4-3 with TRBJ2-1, with D unclear. Germline loops: CDR1 LGHNA, CDR2 YSLEER. CDR3 length: 15 residues. Between the trimmed V and J ends, which lost 0 bases and 6 bases, there was a span of 12 bases. The CDR3 region is CASSQDFPSSNEQFF. DNA of the CDR3: TGCGCCAGCAGCCAAGATTTTCCCTCTAGCAATGAGCAGTTCTTC.

The genes are TRBV15 and TRBJ2-7, with D maybe TRBD2 (5 bases). Germline V gene sequence: CDR1 LNHNV, CDR2 YYDKDF (reference sequence). V dropped 0 bases and J dropped 0 bases, with 12 bases sitting between them. CDR3 length: 16 residues. The chain's CDR3 is CATSRDVTGSSYEQYF. In nucleotides, the CDR3 is TGTGCCACCAGCAGAGATGTGACGGGGAGCTCCTACGAGCAGTACTTC.